A single sample is the source of the 27 T cell receptor beta chains below, sequenced in a study of shared clonotypes between healthy human individuals. Assay: immunoSEQ multiplex PCR; the TCRdb copy retains only in-frame clones and omits some. The data contain about 500,000 clones, over 60% of them singletons. Material for sequencing was PBMCs. The receptors were gathered from a woman aged 40 to 55 in good health. Some clones in this sample may be carry-over from other donors' samples.

This clone was recorded only once. Possible read error: a much larger clone is one base away. This rearrangement joins TRBV7-3 to TRBJ2-1; 8 bases match TRBD2. The CDR3 is 15 residues long. V shed 2 bases, J shed 15 bases, and the junction held 15 bases outside the gene matches. Germline CDR1 SGHTA, CDR2 FQGTGA. The CDR3 DNA reads as TGTGCCAGCAGCTTACGCCCTGAACTAGCGGAAGACTTGTTCTTC. Its translation: CASSLRPELAEDLFF.

A single count supports this clone. This chain links TRBV7-6 with TRBJ2-3; D possibly corresponds to TRBD1 (5 bases). The CDR3 covers 15 residues. Trimming left V 1 base short and J 2 bases short, with 10 bases between. Germline V lookup: CDR1 SGHVS, CDR2 FNYEAQ. The CDR3 bases are TGTGCCAGCAGCTTAGGGGGCGACCTCACAGATACGCAGTATTTT. Protein: CASSLGGDLTDTQYF. Combining the CDR3 with reference TRBV7-6 and TRBJ2-3 gives the whole variable domain GAGVSQSPRYKVTKRGQDVALRCDPISGHVSLYWYRQALGQGPEFLTYFNYEAQQDKSGLPNDRFSAERPEGSISTLTIQRTEQRDSAMYRCASSLGGDLTDTQYFGPGTRLTVL.

The gene calls are TRBV7-2 and TRBJ2-2, with TRBD2 matching 8 bases. Germline loops: CDR1 SGHTA, CDR2 FQGNSA. Trimming at V came to 5 bases and at J to 6 bases, leaving 8 bases not matched to a gene. This CDR3 has 15 amino acids. CDR3: CASSPRLAMAGELFF. The CDR3 DNA reads TGTGCCAGCAGCCCCCGACTAGCGATGGCCGGGGAGCTGTTTTTT.

With respect to this clone: With a far larger clone one base away, a read error is the likely cause. The rearrangement uses TRBV4-1 and TRBJ1-1, with D hard to call. Germline CDR1 and CDR2: MGHRA and YSYEKL. The CDR3 is 15 amino acids. The CDR3 is CASSQGSGGYTEASF. DNA of the CDR3: TGCGCCAGCAGCCAGGGCTCGGGTGGGTACACTGAAGCTTCCTTT.

The DNA for the CDR3 is TGTGCCAGCAGCACCTACAGGGGGAGGGATGAGCAGTTCTTC. Translating it yields CASSTYRGRDEQFF. This rearrangement joins TRBV7-8 to TRBJ2-1; TRBD1 is a possible D gene (8 bases). CDR1 is SGHVS and CDR2 is FQNEAQ in the germline V gene. V dropped 5 bases and J dropped 8 bases, with 16 bases sitting between them. This CDR3 is built from 14 residues.

About this clone: A read error likely explains this, since a far larger clone differs by one base. Other nucleotide sequences from this sample produce the same CDR3. The chain joins TRBV28 to TRBJ2-1; 10 positions match TRBD2. In germline, CDR1 is MDHEN, CDR2 SYDVKM. Trimming took 6 bases from V and 4 from J; bases not matched to a gene: 6. The CDR3 is 15 residues long. As DNA, the CDR3 is TGTGCCAGCAGCCCCGGGACTAGCGAGTACAATGAGCAGTTCTTC. Translated: CASSPGTSEYNEQFF. The complete variable domain, with remaining parts taken from reference TRBV28 and TRBJ2-1, reads DVKVTQSSRYLVKRTGEKVFLECVQDMDHENMFWYRQDPGLGLRLIYFSYDVKMKEKGDIPEGYSVSREKKERFSLILESASTNQTSMYLCASSPGTSEYNEQFFGPGTRLTVL.

CDR3 nucleotide sequence: TGTGCCAGCAGGGCCCCATCCTATGGCTACACCTTC. Protein sequence: CASRAPSYGYTF. The chain employs TRBV28 and TRBJ1-2; D is unresolved. CDR3 length equals 12 residues. Germline V gene lookup returns CDR1 MDHEN and CDR2 SYDVKM. Trimming left V 6 bases short and J 4 bases short, with 9 bases between.

The V gene is TRBV27, the J gene TRBJ2-1; D is unresolved. CDR3 size: 13 residues. Trimming removed 2 bases at V and 4 bases at J, with 6 bases between. CDR1 and CDR2 (germline): MNHEY, SMNVEV (reference sequence). CDR3 DNA sequence: TGTGCCAGCAGTTTAGGACGTTACAATGAGCAGTTCTTC. Amino acid sequence: CASSLGRYNEQFF.

For this clone: The likely explanation is a read error, given a far larger clone one base away. The sample holds other DNA sequences that translate to the same CDR3. The chain combines TRBV29-1 with TRBJ2-3; weak D call: TRBD2 (5 bases). The V gene's germline CDR1 is SQVTM and CDR2 ANQGSEA. This CDR3 comprises 16 residues. The chain's CDR3 is CSVDPGWTGSTDTQYF. CDR3 DNA sequence: TGCAGCGTTGATCCTGGTTGGACGGGAAGCACAGATACTCAGTATTTT.

This clone has ten or more counts. The chain combines TRBV28 with TRBJ1-5, with 9 bases lining up with TRBD1. CDR1 MDHEN and CDR2 SYDVKM come from the germline V gene. V was pared by 3 bases and J by 5 bases, with 5 bases of the junction left unmatched. The CDR3 covers 15 residues. The CDR3 protein is CASSFSDRGHQPQHF. Here the CDR3 DNA reads TGTGCCAGCAGTTTCTCGGACAGGGGTCATCAGCCCCAGCATTTT.

This chain joins TRBV7-2 and TRBJ2-7; no clear D. CDR1 is SGHTA and CDR2 is FQGNSA in the germline V gene. This CDR3 has 13 amino acids. V was trimmed by 5 bases and J by 4 bases, leaving 12 bases between them. The CDR3 coding sequence is TGTGCCAGCAGCCACCCAGAGAGGTACGAGCAGTACTTC. Amino acids: CASSHPERYEQYF.

The chain recombines TRBV6-5 with TRBJ2-7, with D perhaps being TRBD1 or TRBD2 (5 bases each). The CDR3 extends over 14 amino acids. Looked up from germline, CDR1 is MNHEY and CDR2 is SVGAGI. V lost 7 bases, J lost 6 bases, and 19 bases lay in between. The CDR3 here is CASTSAQRGGEQYF. The CDR3 DNA is TGTGCCAGCACCTCCGCGCAGAGGGGCGGCGAGCAGTACTTC.

This chain's CDR3 is CASSKGAGSNEKLFF. The CDR3 DNA sequence: TGTGCCAGCAGCAAAGGAGCAGGGTCGAATGAAAAACTGTTTTTT. The chain has TRBV21-1 and TRBJ1-4; TRBD1, the table's D call, was not compared with the DNA. TRBV21-1 is labeled a pseudogene. The CDR3 is made up of 15 amino acids.

The chain recombines TRBV7-3 with TRBJ2-3; D is uncertain. V gave up 5 bases and J gave up 0 bases, with 3 bases separating them. Germline CDR1 SGHTA, CDR2 FQGTGA. CDR3 length equals 12 residues. The CDR3 sequence is CASSPSTDTQYF. The CDR3 DNA sequence: TGTGCCAGCAGCCCCAGCACAGATACGCAGTATTTT.

This clone was recorded many times. The CDR3 region is CASTGDRGNQPQHF. The CDR3 coding sequence is TGTGCCAGTACAGGGGACAGGGGGAATCAGCCCCAGCATTTT. The chain links TRBV2 to TRBJ1-5, with 11 nucleotides matching TRBD1. The germline V gene has CDR1 SNHLY and CDR2 FYNNEI. After removal of 9 bases from V and 4 bases from J, the junction contained 5 bases not matched to a gene. CDR3 length equals 14 residues.

This clone was observed a single time. The chain links TRBV15 to TRBJ2-7; TRBD1 might be the D (5 bases). CDR1 and CDR2 (germline): LNHNV, YYDKDF (reference sequence). The V and J ends lost 0 bases and 2 bases respectively, with 11 bases between them. CDR3 length: 15 amino acids. This CDR3 reads CATSRDRTRTYEQYF. CDR3 coding DNA: TGTGCCACCAGCAGAGATAGGACACGGACCTACGAGCAGTACTTC.

This chain links TRBV7-3 with TRBJ2-1; 12 nucleotides line up with TRBD2. The CDR3 length is 17 residues. J lost 9 bases, V lost 4 bases, and 13 bases had no gene match. Germline assignment: CDR1 SGHTA and CDR2 FQGTGA. The CDR3 is CASSSLGLAGGPVEQFF. The DNA for the CDR3 is TGTGCCAGCAGCTCCCTGGGGCTAGCGGGAGGGCCGGTTGAGCAGTTCTTC.

This clone was detected a few times. The chain is built from TRBV29-1 and TRBJ2-1; no clear D. Between the trimmed V and J ends, which lost 7 bases and 0 bases, there was a span of 7 bases. The CDR3 runs to 12 residues. Germline CDR1 reads SQVTM; CDR2 reads ANQGSEA. CDR3 in amino acids: CSGIYSYNEQFF. In nucleotides, the CDR3 is TGCAGCGGTATATACTCCTACAATGAGCAGTTCTTC.

The chain joins TRBV28 to TRBJ1-2; no definite D call. CDR1 is MDHEN, CDR2 SYDVKM, per germline. The CDR3 consists of 13 residues. Deletions cut 4 bases from V and 2 bases from J, with 8 bases between. CDR3 sequence: CASSSEGNYGYTF. The CDR3 DNA reads TGTGCCAGCAGTTCAGAAGGGAACTATGGCTACACCTTC.

V gene TRBV5-1 combines with J gene TRBJ1-2; 7 nucleotides line up with TRBD1. The V segment lost 3 bases and the J segment 5 bases; nucleotides outside the gene matches: 10. The CDR3 contains 15 residues. Germline loops: CDR1 SGHRS, CDR2 YFSETQ. The CDR3 region has the DNA TGCGCCAGCAGCTCGGGACAGCAAATAATTTATGGCTACACCTTC. Its translation: CASSSGQQIIYGYTF.

Only a few counts were recorded for this clone. V and J are TRBV28 and TRBJ1-4; TRBD1 agrees at 7 bases. V trimming: 5 bases; J trimming: 7 bases; junction bases outside the gene matches: 10. Germline V gene sequence: CDR1 MDHEN, CDR2 SYDVKM. This CDR3 has 15 amino acids. Here the CDR3 reads CASSTRQGLTEKLFF. DNA of the CDR3: TGTGCCAGCAGTACAAGACAGGGATTGACTGAAAAACTGTTTTTT.

About this clone itself: This could be a read error, since a much larger clone is one nucleotide away. V and J are TRBV7-3 and TRBJ2-5; 7 bases fit TRBD2. The trim removed 5 bases at V and 2 bases at J, leaving 8 bases unmatched. Germline V gene lookup returns CDR1 SGHTA and CDR2 FQGTGA. The CDR3 contains 15 residues. This CDR3 is CASSISGTNQETQYF. The CDR3 DNA follows: TGTGCCAGCAGCATCTCCGGGACTAATCAAGAGACCCAGTACTTC.

The gene calls are TRBV11-2 and TRBJ2-7; 8 nucleotides align to TRBD2. Losses at the gene ends were 0 bases for V and 0 bases for J; bases not matched to a gene: 4. From germline, CDR1 is SGHAT and CDR2 FQNNGV. The CDR3 consists of 16 residues. CDR3 in amino acids: CASSLELAGFSYEQYF. DNA for the CDR3: TGTGCCAGCAGCTTAGAGCTAGCGGGCTTCTCCTACGAGCAGTACTTC.

The chain combines TRBV6-5 with TRBJ1-5, with a possible D match to TRBD1 (5 bases). CDR1 MNHEY and CDR2 SVGAGI come from the germline V gene. The ends were cut back, 7 bases at V and 6 bases at J, with 13 bases in the middle. This CDR3 is 13 amino acids long. The CDR3 sequence is CASKPGRGQPQHF. CDR3 nucleotide sequence: TGTGCCAGCAAACCTGGGAGGGGTCAGCCCCAGCATTTT.

The V call is TRBV5-1, the J call TRBJ2-1, with D tentatively TRBD1 (5 bases). V was shortened by 0 bases and J by 7 bases, with 8 bases between the two germline ends. CDR1 and CDR2 from the germline V gene are SGHRS and YFSETQ. The CDR3 sequence is 13 residues long. For the CDR3, the DNA is TGCGCCAGCAGCTTGGCGACAGAGAATGAGCAGTTCTTC. Protein product: CASSLATENEQFF.

J is TRBJ1-4 and V is TRBV9; D is possibly TRBD1 (5 bases). The CDR3 length is 15 residues. Germline V CDR1 and CDR2: SGDLS, YYNGEE. Trimming left V 3 bases short and J 12 bases short, with 21 bases between. CDR3 sequence reads: CASSGTMGLHRQLFF. The DNA of the CDR3 is TGTGCCAGCAGCGGCACCATGGGACTCCACCGACAACTGTTTTTT.

The chain joins TRBV5-4 to TRBJ2-3, with TRBD1 as a possible D gene (6 bases). The CDR3 runs to 17 residues. The germline CDR1 and CDR2 sequences are SGHNT and YYREEE (reference sequence). Trimming took 4 bases from V and 4 from J, leaving 22 bases between them. The CDR3 DNA sequence: TGTGCCAGCAGCCCCTCGGAGGCAGGGGTGACGGCAGATACGCAGTATTTT. This sequence encodes CASSPSEAGVTADTQYF.